This T cell receptor (beta chain) originates from a study of human T cells and chemical hapten exposure. This clonotype was seen many times. Library construction involved attaching unique molecular identifiers to individual cDNA molecules, which allowed quantitative, reproducible TCR counting. Each CDR3 protein is one row after TCRdb ran MiXCR on the RACE reads. The data contain approximately 400,000 distinct CDR3 sequences, 5% to 6.5% of them singletons. This sample's time point: pre-sensitization, week 0. Treatment: therapeutic diphenylcyclopropenone sensitization with weekly scalp DPC. Prior to each patch test being applied, blood was drawn. CDR3 length equals 16 residues. CDR1 and CDR2 from the germline V gene are SGDLS and YYNGEE. V was clipped by 3 bases and J by 5 bases; unmatched bases: 9.

This receptor was taken from a woman between 45 and 60 years old with alopecia areata. Some clones in this sample may be carry-over from other donors' samples. This sequence joins TRBV9 and TRBJ2-3, with 10 bases that match TRBD2. Sequences were derived from whole blood, sampled in connection with sensitization to the hapten diphenylcyclopropenone (DPC). CDR3 loop: CASSEHLAGVRDTQYF. The CDR3 DNA follows: TGTGCCAGCAGCGAGCACCTAGCGGGAGTTCGAGATACGCAGTATTTT.